This is a list of T cell receptor beta chains from one sample in a study of cytomegalovirus exposure and HLA in healthy donors. Data came from immunoSEQ multiplex PCR; TCRdb stores just in-frame clones and leaves some out. The top ten hold approximately 6% of the sample, which has approximately 190,000 clones, 75% to 90% seen once. The sequenced sample consisted of PBMCs. The receptors derive from a man aged 35-49 years in good health and CMV-seropositive. Each CDR3 is given with its conserved first and last residue. D genes are given only for firm matches. Clone size is stated in some rows and not others, as once, few, many or a class when expanded.

>-|TRBJ2-5|-|12|TRBV7-2
TGTGCCAGCAGCTTTTCGCAAGAGACCCAGTACTTC
CASSFSQETQYF
>TRBD2|TRBJ2-7|once|14|TRBV7-2
TGTGCCAGCAGCTTAGACCTAGCGGGGTTGGAGCAGTACTTC
CASSLDLAGLEQYF
>-|TRBJ1-5|once|14|TRBV5-6
TGTGCCAGCAGCTTTGGGGGGACTAATCAGCCCCAGCATTTT
CASSFGGTNQPQHF
>-|TRBJ1-2|-|14|TRBV15
TGTGCCACCAGCAGAGAAGGGGTGGTCTATGGCTACACCTTC
CATSREGVVYGYTF
>-|TRBJ1-3|-|15|TRBV7-9
TGTGCCAGCAGCTTGGCACAGAGCTCTGGAAACACCATATATTTT
CASSLAQSSGNTIYF
>-|TRBJ1-2|-|14|TRBV27
TGTGCCAGCAGAAGCCGGACTGGGGTCGATGGCTACACCTTC
CASRSRTGVDGYTF
>-|TRBJ1-2|-|15|TRBV11-1
TGTGCCAGCAGCCACCGACAAAAGGATGGAGGTGGCTACACCTTC
CASSHRQKDGGGYTF
>-|TRBJ2-5|-|16|TRBV19
TGTGCCAGTAGTATCACAAGGTCTGGCCTAGGAGAGACCCAGTACTTC
CASSITRSGLGETQYF
>-|TRBJ1-5|-|12|TRBV9
TGTGCCAGCAGCCCGGGGGATCAGCCCCAGCATTTT
CASSPGDQPQHF
>-|TRBJ2-5|-|13|TRBV7-7
TGTGCTAGCAGCTTAAGGCTAGTCGGGACCCAGTACTTC
CASSLRLVGTQYF
>TRBD1|TRBJ2-7|-|14|TRBV10-2
TGCGCCAGCAGTGAGATCGGGACAGACTACGAGCAGTACTTC
CASSEIGTDYEQYF
>-|TRBJ2-5|-|13|TRBV7-2
TGTGCCAGCAGCTTAATTGGGAGAGAGACCCAGTACTTC
CASSLIGRETQYF
>TRBD1|TRBJ2-7|-|13|TRBV5-6
TGTGCCAGCACCCGACAGGGTATGAACGAGCAGTACTTC
CASTRQGMNEQYF
>TRBD2|TRBJ2-3|-|14|TRBV7-2
TGTGCCAGCAGCGAAGCGGGGCCGGCAGATACGCAGTATTTT
CASSEAGPADTQYF
>-|TRBJ1-3|-|16|TRBV10-1
TGCGCCAGCAGTGAGCCGTACCGTAGGGGAAGAAACACCATATATTTT
CASSEPYRRGRNTIYF
>TRBD2|TRBJ2-7|-|15|TRBV7-8
TGTGCCAGCAGCTCATTAGCGGGGGGACCCTACGAGCAGTACTTC
CASSSLAGGPYEQYF
>TRBD2|TRBJ2-5|-|15|TRBV15
TGTGCCACCAGCCCCCGACTAGCCGCCCAAGAGACCCAGTACTTC
CATSPRLAAQETQYF
>-|TRBJ1-1|-|13|TRBV18
TGTGCCAGCTCATCGACAGCGAACACTGAAGCTTTCTTT
CASSSTANTEAFF
>-|TRBJ2-6|-|16|TRBV6-5
TGTGCCAGCAGTTACTTCCAGGGGACTGGGGCCAACGTCCTGACTTTC
CASSYFQGTGANVLTF
>-|TRBJ1-4|-|16|TRBV11-2
TGTGCCAGCAGCTTAGTTGCCAGGTACACTAATGAAAAACTGTTTTTT
CASSLVARYTNEKLFF
>TRBD1|TRBJ2-2|few|15|TRBV6-6
TGTGCCAGCATCTTGCCGGGACAGGGGTCCGGGGAGCTGTTTTTT
CASILPGQGSGELFF
>TRBD2|TRBJ2-3|few|16|TRBV5-1
TGCGCCAGCAAGGGAGGCGGGGGGATCGTTGCAGATACGCAGTATTTT
CASKGGGGIVADTQYF
>-|TRBJ2-5|-|15|TRBV6-1
TGTGCCAGCAGTGTCATACGGGGTTCGGTAGAGACCCAGTACTTC
CASSVIRGSVETQYF